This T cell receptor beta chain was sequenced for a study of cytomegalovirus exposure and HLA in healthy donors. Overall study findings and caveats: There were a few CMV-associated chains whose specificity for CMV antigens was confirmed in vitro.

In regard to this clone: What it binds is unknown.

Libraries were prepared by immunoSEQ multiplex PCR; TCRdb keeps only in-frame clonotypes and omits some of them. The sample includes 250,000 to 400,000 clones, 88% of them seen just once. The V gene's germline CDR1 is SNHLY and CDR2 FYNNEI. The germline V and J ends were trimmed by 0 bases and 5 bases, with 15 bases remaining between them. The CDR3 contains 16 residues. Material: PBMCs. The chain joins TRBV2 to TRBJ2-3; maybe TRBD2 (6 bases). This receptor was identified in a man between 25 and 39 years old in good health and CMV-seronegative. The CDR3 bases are TGTGCCAGCAGTGAAGCTCTAGCGATTAGTATAGATACGCAGTATTTT. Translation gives CASSEALAISIDTQYF.